This T cell receptor (beta chain) derives from a study of cytomegalovirus exposure and HLA in healthy donors. Notes on the study in general: CMV serostatus was the sole immune exposure information available.

With 60 Vbeta and 13 Jbeta primers, the PCR was carried out. Clones were read by immunoSEQ multiplex PCR, and TCRdb kept only the in-frame ones, dropping some. The sample carries 150,000 to 200,000 clones, approximately 80% recorded once. To note about this clone: Its antigen is still unknown.

The junction had 7 bases not matched to a gene; V was cut back by 6 bases and J by 0 bases. Looked up from germline, CDR1 is LNHDA and CDR2 is SQIVND (reference sequence). The CDR3 covers 15 residues. Sequencing was performed on PBMCs. The rearrangement joins TRBV19 to TRBJ1-2; TRBD1 agrees at 7 bases. The receptor comes from a man aged 25 to 45 in good health and CMV-seronegative. CDR3 bases: TGTGCCAGTAGCTCCTCCCAGGGGGCTAACTATGGCTACACCTTC. Its protein product is CASSSSQGANYGYTF.